This entry concerns a single T cell receptor (beta chain). One end of the junction does not line up with germline, which may come from a read error. The sample comes from a study of tumor-infiltrating lymphocytes in primary liver carcinoma. Whole-study context: Those enrolled were patients of both sexes, who were aged 30 to 69 years. Samples yielded about 3.5 to 7.5 million productive TCRbeta reads, similar across tissue types.

Looked up from germline, CDR1 is MNHEY and CDR2 is SVGEGT. This CDR3 has 11 residues. Starting material for RNA and DNA co-extraction consisted of about 20-30 mg of unsorted bulk tissue. Five discrete regions of every tumor underwent sampling. Making TCR beta cDNA involved around 520 ng total RNA and a constant-region primer. Slightly modified ARM-PCR with three nested multiplex PCR rounds yielded TCR beta libraries. In the first two PCR rounds, TRBV1-TRBV30 forward primers were paired with a C-beta reverse primer, and each round lasted nine to ten cycles. TCRdb re-analysed the multiplex PCR reads in MiXCR, keeping a single row per CDR3 protein. The sample holds about 60,000 distinct CDR3 sequences, around 69% seen once.

The receptor comes from a man in his forties with primary liver carcinoma and hepatitis B virus infection. The chain combines TRBV6-2 or TRBV6-3 with TRBJ2-7; D gene unclear. Input material: liver tumor tissue from sampling region 4. Subset of the sample: tumor region T4, right-lateral pole. The CDR3 nucleotides read TGTGCCAGCAGTACCGCCTACGCGCAGTACTTC. Amino acids: CASSTAYAQYF.